These T cell receptor beta chains were read from a single sample in a study of neurological immune-mediated disorders. TCRdb passed the 5' RACE reads through MiXCR, listing each CDR3 protein once. The table records about 99,000 distinct CDR3 sequences, 10% to 13% of them present only once. The sequenced material came from PBMCs. These receptor sequences come from a female donor with HTLV-1-associated myelopathy (HAM/TSP). Each CDR3 is given with its conserved first and last residue. Each record gives: V gene, clone size, J gene, CDR3 protein. Clone size is shown for a subset of rows, as once, few, many or a class of expanded clone.

V: TRBV20-1; size: many; J: TRBJ1-1; CDR3: CSARTGHLNTEAFF
V: TRBV20-1; size: many; J: TRBJ2-2; CDR3: CSANDRGNTGELFF
V: TRBV4-2; size: many; J: TRBJ2-4; CDR3: CASSQRTVGENIQYF
V: TRBV7-2; size: NA; J: TRBJ2-1; CDR3: CASSLSGGGVVGEQFF
V: TRBV5-5; size: many; J: TRBJ1-5; CDR3: CASSVPDSNLYGNQPQHF
V: TRBV5-1; size: NA; J: TRBJ2-3; CDR3: CASSLSVSGGTDTQYF
V: TRBV20-1; size: many; J: TRBJ2-1; CDR3: CSARDRWQLGIYVSEQFF
V: TRBV7-9; size: once; J: TRBJ2-5; CDR3: CASSRREETQYF
V: TRBV11-2; size: NA; J: TRBJ2-3; CDR3: CASSPPGQGKTDTQYF
V: TRBV12-3/TRBV12-4; size: few; J: TRBJ2-7; CDR3: CASRAQDKNYEQYF
V: TRBV20-1; size: medium-sized; J: TRBJ1-3; CDR3: CSASRGPSSGNTIYF
V: TRBV7-9; size: few; J: TRBJ1-2; CDR3: CASSVNNNYGYTF
V: TRBV4-1; size: many; J: TRBJ2-5; CDR3: CASSQVSGETQYF
V: TRBV7-2; size: many; J: TRBJ2-7; CDR3: CASSLGPAGGRNEQYF
V: TRBV7-9; size: many; J: TRBJ2-7; CDR3: CASSLEGQGFYEQYF
V: TRBV14; size: many; J: TRBJ2-7; CDR3: CASSSEDRVPYEQYF
V: TRBV20-1; size: many; J: TRBJ2-7; CDR3: CSAPGTSDYFSYEQYF
V: TRBV5-1; size: many; J: TRBJ1-2; CDR3: CASSSPGQGFYGYTF
V: TRBV5-1; size: many; J: TRBJ1-5; CDR3: CASSWGINQPQHF
V: TRBV5-5; size: NA; J: TRBJ2-7; CDR3: CASTQGAYEQYF
V: TRBV28; size: many; J: TRBJ2-1; CDR3: CASSSPGTGEYNEQFF
V: TRBV20-1; size: medium-sized; J: TRBJ2-2; CDR3: CSAKDTWNTGELFF
V: TRBV5-1; size: few; J: TRBJ2-1; CDR3: CASSLEGQQYNEQFF
V: TRBV5-1; size: many; J: TRBJ2-1; CDR3: CASSLSGGSYNEQFF
V: TRBV6-5; size: many; J: TRBJ1-5; CDR3: CASSLGQDSNQPQHF
V: TRBV2; size: NA; J: TRBJ1-1; CDR3: CASSRDRNTEAFF
V: TRBV20-1; size: NA; J: TRBJ2-5; CDR3: CSARDAGRDQETQYF
V: TRBV12-3/TRBV12-4; size: many; J: TRBJ2-5; CDR3: CASSLRPYQETQYF
V: TRBV3-1; size: many; J: TRBJ2-1; CDR3: CASSQTGDPYNEQFF
V: TRBV20-1; size: many; J: TRBJ1-1; CDR3: CSARHRTGNRGAFF
V: TRBV29-1; size: few; J: TRBJ1-1; CDR3: CSVGAGPEAFF
V: TRBV6-1; size: many; J: TRBJ2-1; CDR3: CASSELQGNEQFF
V: TRBV18; size: many; J: TRBJ2-1; CDR3: CASSPGFALGYEQFF
V: TRBV7-2; size: many; J: TRBJ2-1; CDR3: CASSFSTGGGSYNEQFF
V: TRBV18; size: many; J: TRBJ1-3; CDR3: CASSPEHGGRTIYF
V: TRBV5-1; size: NA; J: TRBJ2-7; CDR3: CASSARLAGDREQYF
V: TRBV20-1; size: many; J: TRBJ2-2; CDR3: CSARDPGQGLTGELFF
V: TRBV20-1; size: many; J: TRBJ2-1; CDR3: CSARRQVGHEQFF
V: TRBV2; size: many; J: TRBJ1-1; CDR3: CASSTPDRENTEAFF
V: TRBV5-1; size: many; J: TRBJ2-7; CDR3: CASSLRGDYEQYF